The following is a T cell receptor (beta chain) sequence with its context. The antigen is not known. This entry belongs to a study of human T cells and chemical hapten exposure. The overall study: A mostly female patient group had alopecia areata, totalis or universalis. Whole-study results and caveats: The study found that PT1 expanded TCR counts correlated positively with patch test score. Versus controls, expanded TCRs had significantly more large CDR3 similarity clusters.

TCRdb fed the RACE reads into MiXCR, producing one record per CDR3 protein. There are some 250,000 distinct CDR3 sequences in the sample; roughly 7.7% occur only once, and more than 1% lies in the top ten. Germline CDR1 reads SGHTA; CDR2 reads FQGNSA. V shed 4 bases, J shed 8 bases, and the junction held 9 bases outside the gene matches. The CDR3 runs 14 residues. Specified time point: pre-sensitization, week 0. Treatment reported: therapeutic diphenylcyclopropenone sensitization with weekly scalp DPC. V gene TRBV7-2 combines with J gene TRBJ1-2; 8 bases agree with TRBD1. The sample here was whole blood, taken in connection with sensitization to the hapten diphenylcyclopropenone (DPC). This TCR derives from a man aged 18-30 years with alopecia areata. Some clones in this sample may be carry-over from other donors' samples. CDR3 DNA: TGTGCCAGCAGCTCCGGGACAGGCACGGAGGGCTACACCTTC. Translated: CASSSGTGTEGYTF.